This T cell receptor beta chain was captured by sequencing in a study of shared clonotypes between healthy human individuals. This CDR3 contains 13 residues. With 7 bases removed from V and 0 bases from J, the gap between germline ends came to 10 bases. Per germline, CDR1 GTSNPN and CDR2 SVGIG (reference sequence). Method: immunoSEQ multiplex PCR; TCRdb's copy keeps in-frame clones and lacks some. Here the sample spans millions of clones, roughly nine tenths being singletons. V and J are TRBV30 and TRBJ1-3; D call uncertain. Input material: naive CD4+ T cells sorted from blood. Indicated subset: CD45RA+ positively selected. This receptor was identified in a man aged 18 to 29 in good health. The CDR3: CALWTDSGNTIYF. The CDR3 DNA is TGTGCCTTATGGACGGACTCTGGAAACACCATATATTTT.